The clone carrying this T cell receptor beta chain has ten or more counts. Its cognate antigen is unknown. This record comes from a study of early T cells in non-severe SARS-CoV-2 infection. The study, taken as a whole, reports: Clonotype matching in VDJdb favored anti-spike CD8 responses and did not capture private and CD4 specificities.

Individual cDNA molecules received unique molecular identifiers during library preparation. TCRdb passed the 5' RACE reads through MiXCR, listing each CDR3 protein once. The repertoire holds roughly 75,000 distinct CDR3 sequences, more than 10% seen once, with around 3.5% in the top ten. Source material: whole blood. This sequence originates from an adult who was a healthcare worker with PCR-confirmed SARS-CoV-2 infection or an uninfected control (not recorded which).

CDR3 DNA sequence: TGTGCCAGCAGTTTAGGGGGCAGGGGCTACGGCTATGGCTACACCTTC. Amino acids: CASSLGGRGYGYGYTF. V gene TRBV28 combines with J gene TRBJ1-2, with D perhaps matching TRBD1 (6 bases). V lost 2 bases and J 4 bases, leaving 17 bases between the germline ends. CDR1 and CDR2 (germline): MDHEN, SYDVKM. This CDR3 has 16 amino acids.